This T cell receptor beta chain was sequenced in a study of molecular identifiers for immune sequencing clone quantification (dated by TCRdb to 2017 to 2018). Broadly, across the study: In a replicate experiment, RNA from around 18,000 or 91,000 naive CD8 T cells was split into five aliquots, four of which were sequenced. This methods study used CD8 T cells to benchmark TCR RNA copy counting and molecular-identifier clustering-based TCR repertoire sequencing (MIDCIRS).

General study outcomes and caveats: When barcode sub-clustering was omitted, TCR diversity was inflated by chimeric consensus sequences, with chimeras reaching as high as 47%. About 3 recovered TCR RNA copies per cell were obtained by modeling, versus around 9.8 by digital PCR, implying a capture efficiency of 25% to 35%. Spiked-in Jurkat TCR RNA equivalent to a single cell was reported to be detectable even among 980,000 or so naive CD8 T cells. In CMV-specific effector cells, clones with more than 20 RNA copies accounted for over 98% of molecules, whereas in naive cells such clones accounted for under 1%. Highly expanded clone sizes could be underestimated because identical TCR molecules may share a barcode.

This clonotype was seen many times. Its antigen is not yet known. The input lacks base qualities; no much larger clone sits a single base away. On a BD FACSAria II, naive CD8 T cells were FACS-sorted as CD8+CD4-CCR7+CD45RA+ and collected into RLT Plus buffer. To compare sensitivity, a portion of naive CD8 T cell RNA was divided equally between MIDCIRS and a Smart-seq2-style 5'RACE protocol. CD8 T cells were enriched using RosetteSep CD8+ T Cell Enrichment Cocktail and Ficoll-Paque, and the enriched cells then underwent ACK red cell lysis. Library preparation employed PCR. Instrument on record: Illumina MiSeq. Total RNA was purified with the Qiagen AllPrep DNA/RNA kit. Reads from multiple sequencing runs of the same library were pooled before analysis. The original pipeline was this. Only reads with exact TCR constant sequence were kept, trimmed to 150 nt, and grouped by their 12-nt molecular barcodes. Reads inside each barcode group were sub-clustered using a 15% Levenshtein threshold, and a quality-weighted consensus sequence was constructed for each RNA molecule. Non-functional sequences were excluded, and lower-count sequences lying one edit away from another sequence were also excluded. Barcode sub-clusters with fewer than 20% of the maximum read count were removed, based on fitting two negative binomial distributions. Starting from the raw public reads, TCRdb applied fastp trimming at Q25, assembled clones with MiXCR and retained in-frame beta chains. Rows with a matching CDR3 protein are joined into one entry that keeps the most common DNA and genes. TCRdb's processing, not the authors', yielded these V and J calls. The sample table lists about 36,000 distinct CDR3 sequences, 15% to 20% of them with a count of one. The ten top clones hold approximately 7.1% of the sample.

The germline V gene (reference sequence) provides CDR1 SEHNR and CDR2 FQNEAQ. V was cut back by 1 base and J by 2 bases, leaving a gap of 14 bases between them. From the cysteine through the phenylalanine, the CDR3 covers 16 amino acids. The sequence is cut down to CDR3 DNA, 48 bases in frame from base 1. The sequence was obtained from a human donor in good health. Some libraries in this study had Jurkat cell RNA spiked in. Source material: naive CD8+ T cells from blood, with Jurkat cell RNA spiked in. The sample's cell subset or site, from its label and the paper: FACS-sorted CD8+CD4-CCR7+CD45RA+ naive T cells. The rearranged segments are TRBV7-9 and TRBJ2-5, with no confidently assigned D gene. The bases read TGTGCCAGCAGCTTAGGGCCGTCGGGCCAACAAGAGACCCAGTACTTC. Its translation reads: CASSLGPSGQQETQYF.